What follows are 9 T cell receptor beta chains derived from one specimen sequenced in a study of cytomegalovirus exposure and HLA in healthy donors. It was with 60 Vbeta and 13 Jbeta primers that the PCR ran. Sequencing used immunoSEQ multiplex PCR; TCRdb keeps in-frame clones, though not all of them. The top ten hold 2.5% of the sample, which has approximately 150,000 clones, roughly 80% seen once. The sample taken for sequencing was PBMCs. These receptors all come from a female donor in good health and CMV-seronegative.

The chain joins TRBV18 to TRBJ1-3; D is uncertain. CDR1 is KGHSH, CDR2 LQKENI, per germline. The CDR3 is made up of 16 amino acids. V was shortened by 4 bases and J by 0 bases, with 13 bases between the two germline ends. For the CDR3, the DNA is TGTGCCAGCTCACGTCCAGGTGTCCGCTCTGGAAACACCATATATTTT. Protein product: CASSRPGVRSGNTIYF.

This chain connects TRBV7-9 to TRBJ2-7; a weak D match, TRBD2 (5 bases). V lost 5 bases and J lost 4, with 18 bases in between. CDR3 length: 15 amino acids. Germline V gene data show CDR1 as SEHNR and CDR2 as FQNEAQ (reference sequence). CDR3 nucleotide sequence: TGTGCCAGCAGCGCCCCACTAGGATCGGGTTACGAGCAGTACTTC. Protein product: CASSAPLGSGYEQYF.

This clone was found a few times. The V gene is TRBV29-1, the J gene TRBJ1-1, with D perhaps matching TRBD1 (6 bases). The CDR3 totals 12 residues. The germline gives CDR1 SQVTM, CDR2 ANQGSEA. Trimming took 5 bases from V and 6 from J, leaving 13 bases between them. The DNA for the CDR3 is TGCAGCGTTACCGACAGACAGGCTGAAGCTTTCTTT. It specifies CSVTDRQAEAFF.

The chain employs TRBV9 and TRBJ1-3; perhaps TRBD1 as D (5 bases). V was clipped by 0 bases and J by 3 bases, with 7 bases between them. The CDR3 has 14 amino acids. Germline values: CDR1 SGDLS, CDR2 YYNGEE. This CDR3 reads CASSVGQIGNTIYF. CDR3 DNA sequence: TGTGCCAGCAGCGTAGGACAGATTGGAAACACCATATATTTT.

The chain couples TRBV7-8 to TRBJ2-3; 9 bases are a match to TRBD2. J gave up 0 bases and V 1 base, and 5 bases lay outside the gene matches. The CDR3 is 17 residues long. The V gene's germline CDR1 is SGHVS and CDR2 FQNEAQ. The CDR3 DNA follows: TGTGCCAGCAGCTTAGTGCTAGCGGGGACTAGCACAGATACGCAGTATTTT. Its translation: CASSLVLAGTSTDTQYF.

The chain couples TRBV5-4 to TRBJ1-2; D possibly corresponds to TRBD1 (6 bases). CDR3 length: 15 amino acids. Germline V CDR1 and CDR2: SGHNT, YYREEE (reference sequence). V lost 2 bases, J lost 4 bases, and 15 bases lay in between. CDR3 loop: CASSFDQGKSYGYTF. CDR3 DNA sequence: TGTGCCAGCAGCTTTGATCAGGGGAAATCCTATGGCTACACCTTC.

V gene TRBV5-1 combines with J gene TRBJ2-1; 10 bases match TRBD1. The CDR3 consists of 15 residues. CDR1 SGHRS and CDR2 YFSETQ come from the germline V gene. Trimming took 4 bases from V and 6 from J; bases not matched to a gene: 7. CDR3 in DNA: TGCGCCAGCAGCCGACCGGGACAGGGGACCAATGAGCAGTTCTTC. It encodes CASSRPGQGTNEQFF.

The V and J genes are TRBV7-9 and TRBJ2-1; D is uncertain. V was trimmed by 7 bases and J by 9 bases, leaving 22 bases between them. From germline, CDR1 is SEHNR and CDR2 FQNEAQ (reference sequence). CDR3 length: 15 residues. The DNA for the CDR3 is TGTGCCAGCACCGATCTCCTAGACCTAATAGGTGAGCAGTTCTTC. Its translation: CASTDLLDLIGEQFF.

This chain joins TRBV19 and TRBJ1-5; 9 nucleotides line up with TRBD1. This CDR3 is built from 12 residues. Germline V gives CDR1 LNHDA, CDR2 SQIVND (reference sequence). V lost 11 bases, J lost 8 bases, and 7 bases stayed unmatched. CDR3 amino acids: CAGGQGNKPQHF. The CDR3 nucleotides are TGTGCCGGGGGACAGGGTAACAAGCCCCAGCATTTT.